The next 20 T cell receptor beta chains were all read from a single sample in a study of PD-L1 blockade in urothelial cancer. TCRdb keeps only in-frame clones here, not all; method: immunoSEQ multiplex PCR. This table has about 41,000 clones, about 88% appearing once. The time point denotes: peripheral blood 6 weeks after treatment start. The sample here was PBMCs, taken around atezolizumab (anti-PD-L1) treatment. All receptors derive from a man aged 70 or older with urothelial cancer.

This clone was found a few times. In DNA, the CDR3 is TGTGCCGCTGCCGAAGGAGGACTCCTGAACACTGAAGCTTTCTTT. Protein sequence: CAAAEGGLLNTEAFF. The chain couples TRBV5-4 to TRBJ1-1; D is unresolved. Germline-derived CDR1 and CDR2 are SGHNT and YYREEE (reference sequence). Trimming cost V 10 bases and J 0 bases, with 19 bases left between them. CDR3 size: 15 residues.

The V gene is TRBV11-2, the J gene TRBJ2-1; 13 bases align to TRBD2. The junction had 8 bases not matched to a gene; V was cut back by 5 bases and J by 4 bases. CDR1 is SGHAT and CDR2 is FQNNGV in the germline V gene. The CDR3 is 17 residues long. The CDR3 loop reads CASSHGLAGDFYNEQFF. CDR3 DNA: TGTGCCAGCAGCCACGGACTAGCGGGAGATTTTTACAATGAGCAGTTCTTC.

The chain joins TRBV7-8 to TRBJ1-1; D is unresolved. The CDR3 loop spans 14 amino acids. Per the germline V gene, CDR1 is SGHVS and CDR2 is FQNEAQ. V lost 2 bases and J lost 3, with 10 bases in between. CDR3 DNA sequence: TGTGCCAGCAGCTTATCGGAGGGATACACTGAAGCTTTCTTT. It codes for CASSLSEGYTEAFF.

The chain combines TRBV6-1 with TRBJ1-5, with D hard to call. The CDR3 totals 13 residues. Germline V gene sequence: CDR1 MNHNS, CDR2 SASEGT. The V end lost 7 bases, the J end lost 0 bases, and 7 bases lay between the germline ends. CDR3 DNA: TGTGCCAGCACCCCCGTTAGCAATCAGCCCCAGCATTTT. It codes for CASTPVSNQPQHF.

The chain uses TRBV10-3 and TRBJ1-1, with a weak D call TRBD1 (5 bases). Trimming left V 3 bases short and J 1 base short, with 12 bases between. The germline gives CDR1 ENHRY, CDR2 SYGVKD. The CDR3 length is 15 residues. The CDR3 DNA reads TGTGCCATCAGTGATAGGGGAGGAAAGAACACTGAAGCTTTCTTT. It encodes CAISDRGGKNTEAFF.

The gene calls are TRBV5-1 and TRBJ1-1; D may be TRBD1 (6 bases). CDR3 size: 14 residues. Trimming shortened V by 5 bases and J by 0 bases, and 11 bases separated the two germline ends. The germline V gene encodes CDR1 SGHRS and CDR2 YFSETQ. The chain's CDR3 is CASRRQDMNTEAFF. For the CDR3, the DNA is TGCGCCAGCAGACGACAGGACATGAACACTGAAGCTTTCTTT.

The rearrangement uses TRBV27 and TRBJ2-2; TRBD2 matches at 10 bases. Germline V gene lookup returns CDR1 MNHEY and CDR2 SMNVEV (reference sequence). This CDR3 has 17 residues. Losses at the gene ends were 1 base for V and 5 bases for J; bases not matched to a gene: 7. CDR3 sequence (DNA): TGTGCCAGCAGTTTATACGCTAGCGGGAGTCTGACCGGGGAGCTGTTTTTT. Residues: CASSLYASGSLTGELFF.

CDR3 region: CASSHIPGQVTCGYTF. The CDR3, as DNA: TGCGCCAGCAGTCACATTCCGGGACAGGTAACATGTGGCTACACCTTC. The chain couples TRBV23-1 to TRBJ1-2, with 8 bases identical to TRBD1. TRBV23-1 is filed as an ORF, its function uncertain. This CDR3 has 16 residues. Unmatched junction bases numbered 13, after V lost 3 bases and J lost 7 bases.

To note about this clone: At one of its ends the junction is not consistent with the germline gene, which may arise from a read error. V is TRBV7-7 and J is TRBJ2-1; TRBD2 matches 7 bases. The germline V gene encodes CDR1 SSHAT and CDR2 FNYEAQ (reference sequence). The CDR3 runs to 14 residues. CDR3 amino acids: CASSLAGTHNEQFF. DNA for the CDR3: TGTGCTAGCAGCTTAGCGGGCACCCACAATGAGCAGTTCTTC.

The V gene is TRBV5-1, the J gene TRBJ2-3, with D maybe TRBD1 (6 bases). V was trimmed by 3 bases and J by 2 bases, leaving 10 bases between them. This CDR3 is built from 14 residues. Germline V CDR1 and CDR2: SGHRS, YFSETQ. As DNA, the CDR3 is TGCGCCAGCAGCTCACGGGACAACACAGATACGCAGTATTTT. It encodes CASSSRDNTDTQYF.

The V and J genes are TRBV4-1 and TRBJ2-2; D might be TRBD1 (5 bases). The CDR3 loop spans 15 amino acids. V was shortened by 5 bases and J by 7 bases, with 17 bases between the two germline ends. Germline V gives CDR1 MGHRA, CDR2 YSYEKL. The CDR3 DNA sequence: TGCGCCAGCAGCAGGGCGCCAGGGATGAACGGGGAGCTGTTTTTT. Its translation: CASSRAPGMNGELFF.

The chain couples TRBV15 to TRBJ1-2; TRBD1 agrees at 12 bases. The length of the CDR3 is 17 residues. Germline CDR1 LNHNV, CDR2 YYDKDF (reference sequence). Trimming took 1 base from V and 8 from J; bases not matched to a gene: 11. CDR3 bases: TGTGCCACCAGCAGAGGCCTCCCGGGACAGGGGGCGGCAGGCTACACCTTC. This sequence encodes CATSRGLPGQGAAGYTF.

V usage is TRBV2 and J usage is TRBJ2-3; TRBD2 matches at 11 bases. Unmatched junction bases numbered 5, after V lost 6 bases and J lost 0 bases. There are 16 residues in the CDR3. Looked up from germline, CDR1 is SNHLY and CDR2 is FYNNEI. The CDR3 bases are TGTGCCAGCAGAGCGGGACTAGCGGCTAGCACAGATACGCAGTATTTT. Its protein product is CASRAGLAASTDTQYF.

The J gene is TRBJ1-2, the V gene TRBV15; perhaps TRBD1 as D (5 bases). The CDR3 is made up of 12 amino acids. V dropped 0 bases and J dropped 8 bases, with 7 bases sitting between them. The germline V gene encodes CDR1 LNHNV and CDR2 YYDKDF (reference sequence). CDR3 DNA sequence: TGTGCCACCAGCAGAGACAGGGAAGGCTACACCTTC. This translates into CATSRDREGYTF.

The chain couples TRBV10-3 to TRBJ2-7, with 12 bases that match TRBD2. Germline CDR1 and CDR2: ENHRY and SYGVKD. The J segment lost 6 bases and the V segment lost 2 bases, leaving 17 bases of the junction unmatched. The CDR3 sequence is 19 residues long. The CDR3 DNA reads TGTGCCATCAGTGAGCCAACCCCGACTAGCGGGAGACTCCAAGGCGAGCAGTACTTC. Encoded protein: CAISEPTPTSGRLQGEQYF.

J is TRBJ1-2 and V is TRBV27; 9 nucleotides match TRBD1. The V gene end was trimmed by 5 bases and the J gene end by 7 bases; junction bases not matched to a gene: 11. CDR1 MNHEY and CDR2 SMNVEV come from the germline V gene (reference sequence). There are 15 residues in the CDR3. CDR3: CASSPRAQGAVGYTF. The CDR3 nucleotides are TGTGCCAGCAGTCCCAGGGCACAGGGGGCGGTTGGCTACACCTTC.

The chain combines TRBV9 with TRBJ1-2, with 9 bases lining up with TRBD1. This CDR3 is built from 14 residues. CDR1 is SGDLS, CDR2 YYNGEE, per germline. The V gene end was trimmed by 6 bases and the J gene end by 4 bases; junction bases not matched to a gene: 7. The CDR3 region has the DNA TGTGCCAGCACCCCGGGACAGGGAAGCTATGGCTACACCTTC. Its protein is CASTPGQGSYGYTF. Combining the CDR3 with reference TRBV9 and TRBJ1-2 gives the whole variable domain DSGVTQTPKHLITATGQRVTLRCSPRSGDLSVYWYQQSLDQGLQFLIQYYNGEERAKGNILERFSAQQFPDLHSELNLSSLELGDSALYFCASTPGQGSYGYTFGSGTRLTVV.

The DNA for the CDR3 is TGTGCCAGCATCGGACAGGCGAACACTGAAGCTTTCTTT. Translating it yields CASIGQANTEAFF. The rearrangement joins TRBV11-2 to TRBJ1-1; 7 bases line up with TRBD1. The V segment lost 7 bases and the J segment 1 base; nucleotides outside the gene matches: 3. Germline V gives CDR1 SGHAT, CDR2 FQNNGV. This CDR3 has 13 amino acids.

The chain links TRBV5-1 to TRBJ2-3, with D perhaps matching TRBD2 (5 bases). The CDR3 is 15 residues long. Trimming stripped 7 bases from V and 6 bases from J, with 21 bases between. Germline V gives CDR1 SGHRS, CDR2 YFSETQ. The CDR3 nucleotides read TGCGCCAGCTCCCGCAGCGGCAGGACGGGGGATACGCAGTATTTT. Its protein product is CASSRSGRTGDTQYF.

V gene TRBV7-9 combines with J gene TRBJ2-1; TRBD2 might be the D (7 bases). The CDR3 has 16 amino acids. V shed 0 bases and J shed 9 bases, with 18 bases lying between them. Looked up from germline, CDR1 is SEHNR and CDR2 is FQNEAQ (reference sequence). The DNA of the CDR3 is TGTGCCAGCAGCTTAGCGCTAACAGGGAGGGTGGGTGAGCAGTTCTTC. Translating gives CASSLALTGRVGEQFF.